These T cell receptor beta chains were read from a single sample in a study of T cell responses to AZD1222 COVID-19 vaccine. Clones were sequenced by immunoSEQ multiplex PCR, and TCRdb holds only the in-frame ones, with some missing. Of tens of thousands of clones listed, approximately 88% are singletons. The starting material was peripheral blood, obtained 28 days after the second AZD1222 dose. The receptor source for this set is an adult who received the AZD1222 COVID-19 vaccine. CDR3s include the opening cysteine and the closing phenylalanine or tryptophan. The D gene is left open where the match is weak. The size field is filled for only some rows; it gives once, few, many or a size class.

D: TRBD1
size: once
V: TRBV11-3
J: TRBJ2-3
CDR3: CASSKRGQGGDTQYF
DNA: TGTGCCAGCAGCAAACGGGGACAGGGAGGAGATACGCAGTATTTT

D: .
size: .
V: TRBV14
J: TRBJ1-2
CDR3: CASSQAAGVLGGYTF
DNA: TGTGCCAGCAGCCAAGCTGCGGGGGTTCTTGGAGGCTACACCTTC

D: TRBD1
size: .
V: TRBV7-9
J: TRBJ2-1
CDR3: CASSPTGLYEQFF
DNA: TGTGCCAGCAGCCCGACAGGGCTCTATGAGCAGTTCTTC

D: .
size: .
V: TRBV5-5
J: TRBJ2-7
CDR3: CASSWGRQAYYEQYF
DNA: TGTGCCAGCAGTTGGGGCCGACAGGCCTACTACGAGCAGTACTTC

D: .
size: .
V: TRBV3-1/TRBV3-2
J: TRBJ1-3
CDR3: CASSAMLDYTIYF
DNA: TGTGCCAGCAGCGCCATGTTGGACTACACCATATATTTT

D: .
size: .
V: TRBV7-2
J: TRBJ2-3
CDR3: CASSLPLSGGRGQYF
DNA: TGTGCCAGCAGCTTACCTCTTTCGGGGGGCAGGGGGCAGTATTTT

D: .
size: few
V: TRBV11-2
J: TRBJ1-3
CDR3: CASSFQWDSGNTIYF
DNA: TGTGCCAGCAGCTTCCAGTGGGACTCTGGAAACACCATATATTTT

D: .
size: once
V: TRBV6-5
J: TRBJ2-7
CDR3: CASSYSRGYEQYF
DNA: TGTGCCAGCAGTTACTCTCGGGGCTACGAGCAGTACTTC

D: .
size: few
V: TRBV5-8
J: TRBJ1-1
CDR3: CASSRTGNTEAFF
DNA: TGTGCCAGCAGCCGAACGGGGAACACTGAAGCTTTCTTT

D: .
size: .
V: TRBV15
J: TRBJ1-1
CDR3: CATSLAEAFF
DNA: TGTGCCACCAGCCTCGCTGAAGCTTTCTTT

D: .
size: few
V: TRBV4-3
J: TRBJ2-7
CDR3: CASSQDNWGANPYEQYF
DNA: TGCGCCAGCAGCCAAGACAATTGGGGGGCCAACCCCTACGAGCAGTACTTC

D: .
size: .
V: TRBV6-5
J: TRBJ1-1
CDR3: CASGDRDVNTEAFF
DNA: TGTGCCAGCGGAGACCGGGACGTGAACACTGAAGCTTTCTTT

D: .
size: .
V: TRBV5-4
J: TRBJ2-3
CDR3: CASSVNRATDTQYF
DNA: TGTGCCAGCAGCGTTAACAGGGCCACAGATACGCAGTATTTT

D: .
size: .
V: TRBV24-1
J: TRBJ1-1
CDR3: CATSDSGQNTEAFF
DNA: TGTGCCACCAGTGATTCGGGCCAGAACACTGAAGCTTTCTTT

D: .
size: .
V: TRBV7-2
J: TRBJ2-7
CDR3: CASTLNGGASYEQYF
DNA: TGTGCCAGCACCCTGAATGGCGGGGCCTCCTACGAGCAGTACTTC

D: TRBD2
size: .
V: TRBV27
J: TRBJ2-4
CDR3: CASSRLAGGNGKNIQYF
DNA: TGTGCCAGCAGCCGACTAGCGGGGGGGAATGGCAAAAACATTCAGTACTTC

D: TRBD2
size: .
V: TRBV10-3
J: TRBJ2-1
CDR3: CAINPTSEFHNEQFF
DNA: TGTGCCATCAACCCGACTAGCGAATTTCACAATGAGCAGTTCTTC

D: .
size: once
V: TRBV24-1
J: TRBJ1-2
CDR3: CATSAKGGVNYGYTF
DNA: TGTGCCACCAGTGCCAAAGGGGGGGTTAACTATGGCTACACCTTC

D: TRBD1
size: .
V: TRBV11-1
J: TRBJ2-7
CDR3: CASSRQGTYEQYF
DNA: TGTGCCAGCAGCCGACAGGGCACCTACGAGCAGTACTTC

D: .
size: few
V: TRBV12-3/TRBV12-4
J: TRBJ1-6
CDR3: CASSLVRGPLHF
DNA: TGTGCCAGCAGTTTAGTAAGGGGACCCCTCCACTTT

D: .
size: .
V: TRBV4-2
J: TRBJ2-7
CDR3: CASSQDLAAYEQYF
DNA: TGTGCCAGCAGCCAAGATCTGGCGGCCTACGAGCAGTACTTC

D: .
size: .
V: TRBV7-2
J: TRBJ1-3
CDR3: CASSTFGGAGNTIYF
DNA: TGTGCCAGCAGCACCTTTGGGGGAGCTGGAAACACCATATATTTT

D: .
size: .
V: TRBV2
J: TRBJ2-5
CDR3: CASSVGIREETQYF
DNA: TGTGCCAGCAGTGTAGGGATCCGGGAAGAGACCCAGTACTTC

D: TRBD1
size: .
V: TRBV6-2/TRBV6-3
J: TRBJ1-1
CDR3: CASSYRGQGAWLAEAFF
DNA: TGTGCCAGCAGTTACCGCGGGCAGGGGGCCTGGTTAGCTGAAGCTTTCTTT

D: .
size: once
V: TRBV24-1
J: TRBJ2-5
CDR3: CATISPGETQYF
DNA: TGTGCCACCATCAGCCCAGGGGAGACCCAGTACTTC

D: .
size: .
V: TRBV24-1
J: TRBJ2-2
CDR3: CATSDDGELFF
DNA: TGTGCCACCAGTGATGACGGGGAGCTGTTTTTT

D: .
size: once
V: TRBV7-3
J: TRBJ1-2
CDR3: CASSSSSTEGYTF
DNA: TGTGCCAGCAGCTCATCCTCGACGGAGGGCTACACCTTC

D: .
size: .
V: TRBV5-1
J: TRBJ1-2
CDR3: CASSLVFPSDGYTF
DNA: TGCGCCAGCAGCTTGGTATTCCCGTCGGATGGCTACACCTTC